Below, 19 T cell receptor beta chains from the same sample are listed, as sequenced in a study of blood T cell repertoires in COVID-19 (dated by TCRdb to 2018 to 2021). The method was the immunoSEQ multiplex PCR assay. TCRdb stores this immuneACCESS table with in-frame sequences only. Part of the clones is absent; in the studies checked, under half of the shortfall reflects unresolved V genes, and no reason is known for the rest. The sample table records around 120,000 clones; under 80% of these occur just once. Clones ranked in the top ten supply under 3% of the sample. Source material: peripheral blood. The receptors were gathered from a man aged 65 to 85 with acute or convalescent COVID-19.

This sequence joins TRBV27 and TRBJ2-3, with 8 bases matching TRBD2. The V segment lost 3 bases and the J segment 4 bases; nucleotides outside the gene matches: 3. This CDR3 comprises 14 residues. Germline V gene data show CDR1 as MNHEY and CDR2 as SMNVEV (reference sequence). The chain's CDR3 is CASSFGGVADTQYF. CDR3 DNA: TGTGCCAGCAGTTTCGGGGGGGTCGCAGATACGCAGTATTTT.

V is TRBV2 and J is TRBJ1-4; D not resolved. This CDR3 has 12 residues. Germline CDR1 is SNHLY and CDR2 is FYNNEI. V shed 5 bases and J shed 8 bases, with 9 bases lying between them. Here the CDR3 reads CASSLYSEKLFF. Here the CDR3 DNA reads TGTGCCAGCAGTCTTTATTCGGAAAAACTGTTTTTT.

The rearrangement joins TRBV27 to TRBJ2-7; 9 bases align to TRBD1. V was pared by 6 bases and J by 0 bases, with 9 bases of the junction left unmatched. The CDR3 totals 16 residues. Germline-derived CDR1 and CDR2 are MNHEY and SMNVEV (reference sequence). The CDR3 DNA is TGTGCCAGCAGCAGCGGGACAGGGTCGTTCTCCTACGAGCAGTACTTC. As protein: CASSSGTGSFSYEQYF.

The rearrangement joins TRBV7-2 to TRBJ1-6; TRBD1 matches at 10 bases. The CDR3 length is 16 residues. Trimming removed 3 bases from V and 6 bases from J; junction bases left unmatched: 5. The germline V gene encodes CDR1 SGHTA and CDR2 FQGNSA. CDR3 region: CASSLGGTGVNSPLHF. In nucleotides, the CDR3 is TGTGCCAGCAGCTTGGGAGGGACAGGGGTTAATTCACCCCTCCACTTT. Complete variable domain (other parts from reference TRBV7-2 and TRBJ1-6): GAGVSQSPSNKVTEKGKDVELRCDPISGHTALYWYRQSLGQGLEFLIYFQGNSAPDKSGLPSDRFSAERTGGSVSTLTIQRTQQEDSAVYLCASSLGGTGVNSPLHFGNGTRLTVT.

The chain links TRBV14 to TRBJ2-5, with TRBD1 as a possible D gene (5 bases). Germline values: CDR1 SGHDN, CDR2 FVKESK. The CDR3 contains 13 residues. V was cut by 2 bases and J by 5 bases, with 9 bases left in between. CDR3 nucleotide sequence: TGTGCCAGCAGCCAATGGGGCCGCGAGACCCAGTACTTC. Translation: CASSQWGRETQYF. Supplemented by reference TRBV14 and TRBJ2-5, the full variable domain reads EAGVTQFPSHSVIEKGQTVTLRCDPISGHDNLYWYRRVMGKEIKFLLHFVKESKQDESGMPNNRFLAERTGGTYSTLKVQPAELEDSGVYFCASSQWGRETQYFGPGTRLLVL.

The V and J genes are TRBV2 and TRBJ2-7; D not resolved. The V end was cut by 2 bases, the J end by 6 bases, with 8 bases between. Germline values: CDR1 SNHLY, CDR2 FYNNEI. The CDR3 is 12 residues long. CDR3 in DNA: TGTGCCAGCAGTGAACCCCCCCGCGAGCAGTACTTC. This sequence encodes CASSEPPREQYF.

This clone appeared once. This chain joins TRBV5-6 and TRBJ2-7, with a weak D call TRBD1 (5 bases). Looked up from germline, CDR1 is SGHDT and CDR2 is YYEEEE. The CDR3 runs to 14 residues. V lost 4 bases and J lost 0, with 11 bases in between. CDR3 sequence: CASSPRQFSYEQYF. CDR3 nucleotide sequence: TGTGCCAGCAGCCCGAGACAGTTCTCCTACGAGCAGTACTTC.

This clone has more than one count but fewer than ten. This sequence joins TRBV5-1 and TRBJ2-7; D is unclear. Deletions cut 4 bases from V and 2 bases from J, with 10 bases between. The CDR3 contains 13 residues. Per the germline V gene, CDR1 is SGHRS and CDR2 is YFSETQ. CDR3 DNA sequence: TGCGCCAGCAGCGGTATAGGAGCCTACGAGCAGTACTTC. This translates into CASSGIGAYEQYF. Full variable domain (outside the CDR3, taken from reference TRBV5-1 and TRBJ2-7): KAGVTQTPRYLIKTRGQQVTLSCSPISGHRSVSWYQQTPGQGLQFLFEYFSETQRNKGNFPGRFSGRQFSNSRSEMNVSTLELGDSALYLCASSGIGAYEQYFGPGTRLTVT.

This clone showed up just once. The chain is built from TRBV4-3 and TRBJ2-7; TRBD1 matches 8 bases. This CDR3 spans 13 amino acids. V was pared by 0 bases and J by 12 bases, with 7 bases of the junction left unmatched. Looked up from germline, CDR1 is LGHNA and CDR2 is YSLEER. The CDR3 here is CASSQELRQGAYF. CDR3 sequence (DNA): TGCGCCAGCAGCCAAGAATTAAGGCAGGGGGCGTACTTC.

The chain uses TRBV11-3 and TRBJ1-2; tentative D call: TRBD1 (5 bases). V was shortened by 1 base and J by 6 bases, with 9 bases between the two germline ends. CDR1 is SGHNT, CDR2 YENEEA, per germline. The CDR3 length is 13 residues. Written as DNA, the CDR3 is TGTGCCAGCAGCTTAGGGGCAGGGAATGGCTACACCTTC. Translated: CASSLGAGNGYTF.

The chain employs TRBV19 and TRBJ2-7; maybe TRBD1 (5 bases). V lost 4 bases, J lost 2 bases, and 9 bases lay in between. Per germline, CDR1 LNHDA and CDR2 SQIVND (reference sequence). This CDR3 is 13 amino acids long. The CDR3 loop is CASSTGYAYEQYF. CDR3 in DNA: TGTGCCAGTAGTACAGGGTACGCCTACGAGCAGTACTTC.

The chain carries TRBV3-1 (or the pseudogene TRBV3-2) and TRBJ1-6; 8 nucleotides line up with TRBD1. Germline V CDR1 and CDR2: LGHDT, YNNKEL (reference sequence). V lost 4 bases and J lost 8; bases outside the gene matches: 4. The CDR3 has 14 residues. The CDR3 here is CASSRTGIDSPLHF. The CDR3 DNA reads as TGTGCCAGCAGCCGGACAGGGATCGATTCACCCCTCCACTTT.

DNA of the CDR3: TGTGCCAGCAGTCGACAGGGTTCGGACGAGCAGTACTTC. As protein: CASSRQGSDEQYF. J is TRBJ2-7 and V is TRBV6-6; 7 positions match TRBD1. The CDR3 runs 13 residues. V was clipped by 5 bases and J by 5 bases; unmatched bases: 6. Germline-derived CDR1 and CDR2 are MNHNY and SVGAGI (reference sequence).

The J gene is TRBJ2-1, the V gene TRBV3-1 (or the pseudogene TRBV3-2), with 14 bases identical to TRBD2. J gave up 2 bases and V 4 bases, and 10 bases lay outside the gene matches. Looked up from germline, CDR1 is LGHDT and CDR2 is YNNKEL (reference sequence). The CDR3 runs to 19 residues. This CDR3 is CASSPPTSGGGLAYNEQFF. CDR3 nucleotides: TGTGCCAGCAGCCCTCCGACTAGCGGGGGGGGGCTAGCCTACAATGAGCAGTTCTTC.

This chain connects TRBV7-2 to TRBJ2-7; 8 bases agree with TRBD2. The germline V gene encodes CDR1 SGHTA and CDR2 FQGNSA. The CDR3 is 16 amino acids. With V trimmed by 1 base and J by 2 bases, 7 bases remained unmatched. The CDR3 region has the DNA TGTGCCAGCAGCTTAGGAATCCCGGGACTAGCCTACGAGCAGTACTTC. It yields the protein CASSLGIPGLAYEQYF.

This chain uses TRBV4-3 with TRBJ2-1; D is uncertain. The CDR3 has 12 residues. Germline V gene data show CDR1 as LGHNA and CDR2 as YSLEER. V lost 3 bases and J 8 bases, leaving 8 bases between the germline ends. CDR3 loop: CASSQVAYEQFF. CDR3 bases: TGCGCCAGCAGCCAGGTCGCGTATGAGCAGTTCTTC.

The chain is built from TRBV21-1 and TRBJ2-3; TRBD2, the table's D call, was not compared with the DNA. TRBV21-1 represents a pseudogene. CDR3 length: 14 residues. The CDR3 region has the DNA TGTGCCGGCCTGCGGGGGGATCAGGATGATACGCAGTATTTT. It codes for CAGLRGDQDDTQYF.

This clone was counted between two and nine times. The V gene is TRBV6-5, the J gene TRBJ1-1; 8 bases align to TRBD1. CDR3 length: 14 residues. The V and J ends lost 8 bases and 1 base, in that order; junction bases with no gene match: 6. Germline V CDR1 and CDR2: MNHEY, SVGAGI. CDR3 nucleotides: TGTGCCAGCGAGATAGACAGGGGGAACACTGAAGCTTTCTTT. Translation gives CASEIDRGNTEAFF.

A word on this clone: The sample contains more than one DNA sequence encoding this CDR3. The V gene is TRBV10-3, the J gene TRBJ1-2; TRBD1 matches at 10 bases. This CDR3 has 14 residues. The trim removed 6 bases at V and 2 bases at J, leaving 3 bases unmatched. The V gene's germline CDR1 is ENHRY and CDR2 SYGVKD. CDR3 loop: CAISRTGGNYGYTF. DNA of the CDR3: TGTGCCATCAGCCGGACAGGGGGGAACTATGGCTACACCTTC.